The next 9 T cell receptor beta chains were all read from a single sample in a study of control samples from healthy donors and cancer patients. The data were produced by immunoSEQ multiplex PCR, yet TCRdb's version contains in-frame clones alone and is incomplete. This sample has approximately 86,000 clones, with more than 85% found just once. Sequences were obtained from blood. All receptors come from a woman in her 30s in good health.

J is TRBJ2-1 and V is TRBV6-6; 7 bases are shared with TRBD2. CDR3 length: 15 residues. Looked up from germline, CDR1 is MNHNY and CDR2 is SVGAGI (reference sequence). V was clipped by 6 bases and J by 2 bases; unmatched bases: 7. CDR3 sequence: CASSRSGNTYNEQFF. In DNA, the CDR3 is TGTGCCAGCAGCCGAAGCGGGAACACCTACAATGAGCAGTTCTTC.

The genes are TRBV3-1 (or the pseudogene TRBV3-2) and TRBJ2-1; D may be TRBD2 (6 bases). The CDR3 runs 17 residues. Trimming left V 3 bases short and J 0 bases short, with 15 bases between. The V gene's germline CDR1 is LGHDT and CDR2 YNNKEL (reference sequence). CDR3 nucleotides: TGTGCCAGCAGCCACTGGGACTTCCCAAGCTCCTACAATGAGCAGTTCTTC. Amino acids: CASSHWDFPSSYNEQFF.

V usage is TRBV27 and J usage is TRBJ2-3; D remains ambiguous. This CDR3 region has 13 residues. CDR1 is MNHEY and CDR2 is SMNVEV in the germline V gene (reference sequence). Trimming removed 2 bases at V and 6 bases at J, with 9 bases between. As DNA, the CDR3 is TGTGCCAGCAGTTTAGGCTCTCAGGATACGCAGTATTTT. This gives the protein CASSLGSQDTQYF.

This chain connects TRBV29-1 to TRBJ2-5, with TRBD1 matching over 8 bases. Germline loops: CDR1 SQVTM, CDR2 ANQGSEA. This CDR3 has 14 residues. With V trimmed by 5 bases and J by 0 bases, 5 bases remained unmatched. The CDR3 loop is CSVWTGRYQETQYF. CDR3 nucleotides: TGCAGCGTTTGGACAGGGAGGTACCAAGAGACCCAGTACTTC.

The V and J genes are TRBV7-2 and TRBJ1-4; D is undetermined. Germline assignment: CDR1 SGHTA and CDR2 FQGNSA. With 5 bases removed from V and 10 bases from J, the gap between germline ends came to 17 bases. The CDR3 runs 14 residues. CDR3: CASSLVMAAGKLFF. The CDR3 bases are TGTGCCAGCAGCCTAGTTATGGCGGCCGGAAAACTGTTTTTT. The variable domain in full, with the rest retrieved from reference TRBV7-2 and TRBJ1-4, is GAGVSQSPSNKVTEKGKDVELRCDPISGHTALYWYRQSLGQGLEFLIYFQGNSAPDKSGLPSDRFSAERTGGSVSTLTIQRTQQEDSAVYLCASSLVMAAGKLFFGSGTQLSVL.

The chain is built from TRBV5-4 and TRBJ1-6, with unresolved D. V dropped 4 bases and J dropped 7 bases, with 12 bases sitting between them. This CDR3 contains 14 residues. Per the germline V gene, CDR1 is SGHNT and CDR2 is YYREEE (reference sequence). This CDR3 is CASSLRSENSPLHF. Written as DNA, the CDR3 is TGTGCCAGCAGCCTGCGGTCGGAAAATTCACCCCTCCACTTT. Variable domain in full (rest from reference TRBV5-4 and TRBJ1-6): ETGVTQSPTHLIKTRGQQVTLRCSSQSGHNTVSWYQQALGQGPQFIFQYYREEENGRGNFPPRFSGLQFPNYSSELNVNALELDDSALYLCASSLRSENSPLHFGNGTRLTVT.

This CDR3 is CASRETGDYEQYF. Here the CDR3 DNA reads TGCGCCAGCAGAGAGACGGGAGACTACGAGCAGTACTTC. The V call is TRBV5-1, the J call TRBJ2-7; D possibly corresponds to TRBD2 (6 bases). V lost 5 bases and J lost 3, with 12 bases in between. The CDR3 is 13 amino acids. Germline V gene lookup returns CDR1 SGHRS and CDR2 YFSETQ.

CDR3 sequence: CASSVWGAAGANVLTF. For the CDR3, the DNA is TGTGCCAGCAGTGTTTGGGGGGCTGCCGGGGCCAACGTCCTGACTTTC. This chain connects TRBV6-1 to TRBJ2-6; either TRBD1 or TRBD2 may fit D (6 bases each). The V end was cut by 4 bases, the J end by 4 bases, with 14 bases between. Per the germline V gene, CDR1 is MNHNS and CDR2 is SASEGT. The CDR3 contains 16 residues.

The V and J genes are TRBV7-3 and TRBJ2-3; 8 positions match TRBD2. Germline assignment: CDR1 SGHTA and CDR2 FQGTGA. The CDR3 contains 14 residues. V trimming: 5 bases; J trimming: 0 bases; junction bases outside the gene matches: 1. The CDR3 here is CASSLAGSTDTQYF. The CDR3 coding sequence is TGTGCCAGCAGCCTAGCGGGTAGCACAGATACGCAGTATTTT.